Listed here are 17 T cell receptor beta chains from one sample, sequenced in a study of shared clonotypes between healthy human individuals. TCRdb's table, derived via immunoSEQ multiplex PCR, lists solely in-frame clones and lacks some. The sample holds 550,000 to 850,000 clones, 74% seen once. Sequencing input: memory CD4+ T cells sorted from blood. Indicated subset: CD45RA-negative fraction. The receptors come from a woman aged 25 to 39 in good health.

The CDR3 sequence is CASSLGQDPEAFF. The CDR3 bases are TGTGCCAGCAGCCTGGGACAGGACCCTGAAGCTTTCTTT. V usage is TRBV28 and J usage is TRBJ1-1; the match to TRBD1 covers 8 bases. This CDR3 region has 13 residues. Germline V gene data show CDR1 as MDHEN and CDR2 as SYDVKM. V shed 6 bases and J 6 bases; nucleotides not matched to a gene: 6.

The genes are TRBV5-4 and TRBJ1-4, with 7 bases identical to TRBD1. This CDR3 has 14 residues. Germline CDR1 SGHNT, CDR2 YYREEE (reference sequence). With 2 bases clipped from V and 10 bases from J, the junction kept 8 bases outside the gene matches. CDR3 in amino acids: CASSFGQVPGKLFF. The CDR3 coding sequence is TGTGCCAGCAGCTTCGGACAGGTTCCTGGAAAACTGTTTTTT.

The chain couples TRBV7-2 to TRBJ2-5, with TRBD1 as a possible D gene (6 bases). V lost 11 bases and J 4 bases, leaving 20 bases between the germline ends. CDR1 is SGHTA and CDR2 is FQGNSA in the germline V gene. CDR3 length: 14 residues. CDR3 in DNA: TGTGCCCGCGGATACGTGGGGGCGCCAGAGACCCAGTACTTC. Residues: CARGYVGAPETQYF.

The chain links TRBV19 to TRBJ2-6, with a possible D match to TRBD1 (5 bases). The CDR3 sequence is 18 residues long. Trimming removed 3 bases from V and 0 bases from J, with 15 bases in between. CDR1 and CDR2 from the germline V gene are LNHDA and SQIVND (reference sequence). In DNA form, the CDR3 reads TGTGCCAGTAGTATCATCCCATACAGGATCTCTGGGGCCAACGTCCTGACTTTC. Translation gives CASSIIPYRISGANVLTF.

This chain connects TRBV28 to TRBJ1-2; the D is unclear. Germline loops: CDR1 MDHEN, CDR2 SYDVKM. Trimming left V 6 bases short and J 8 bases short, with 19 bases between. The CDR3 runs 14 residues. The CDR3 sequence is CASRNPGPRAGYTF. The CDR3 DNA reads as TGTGCCAGCAGAAACCCAGGACCCCGCGCGGGCTACACCTTC.

The chain is built from TRBV2 and TRBJ2-7; D may be TRBD2 (6 bases). The tail of the sequence fits TRBJ2-5 better, so the J call may be wrong. In germline, CDR1 is SNHLY, CDR2 FYNNEI. This CDR3 is 15 amino acids long. The CDR3 loop reads CASRGSGPRQETQYF. The CDR3 nucleotides read TGTGCCAGCAGGGGGAGCGGGCCCCGGCAAGAGACCCAGTACTTC.

V and J are TRBV28 and TRBJ2-5, with D perhaps TRBD2 (7 bases). The J call is uncertain, as TRBJ2-7 better fits the DNA end. CDR3 length: 15 amino acids. Germline-derived CDR1 and CDR2 are MDHEN and SYDVKM. CDR3 sequence reads: CASSSPGGYSYEQYF. As DNA, the CDR3 is TGTGCCAGCAGTTCTCCGGGGGGCTACTCCTACGAGCAGTACTTC.

This rearrangement joins TRBV10-2 to TRBJ1-5; 8 bases are a match to TRBD1. V shed 7 bases and J 3 bases; nucleotides not matched to a gene: 5. The CDR3 runs 14 residues. In germline, CDR1 is WSHSY, CDR2 SAAADI. The CDR3 reads CASTPGQVNQPQHF. The CDR3 nucleotides are TGCGCCAGCACCCCGGGACAGGTCAATCAGCCCCAGCATTTT.

This sequence joins TRBV5-1 and TRBJ2-3; tentatively, D is TRBD2 (5 bases). From germline, CDR1 is SGHRS and CDR2 YFSETQ. Trimming left V 1 base short and J 1 base short, with 13 bases between. The CDR3 extends over 16 amino acids. The CDR3 region is CASSLSLGVGTDTQYF. The CDR3 nucleotides read TGCGCCAGCAGCTTGTCACTAGGCGTGGGCACAGATACGCAGTATTTT.

This clone was counted a single time. The chain has TRBV5-4 and TRBJ2-7, with 10 bases identical to TRBD2. The CDR3 is 15 amino acids. Losses at the gene ends were 4 bases for V and 0 bases for J; bases not matched to a gene: 4. Germline V CDR1 and CDR2: SGHNT, YYREEE (reference sequence). CDR3 DNA: TGTGCCAGCAGCGCCGGACTAGCGGACTCCTACGAGCAGTACTTC. Translated: CASSAGLADSYEQYF.

V usage is TRBV6-5 and J usage is TRBJ1-1; TRBD1 is a possible D gene (5 bases). The V gene lost 3 bases and the J gene lost 1 base, with 9 bases spanning the gap. Germline CDR1 and CDR2: MNHEY and SVGAGI. CDR3 size: 14 residues. The CDR3 nucleotides read TGTGCCAGCAGTTATAGGGGAGGGAACACTGAAGCTTTCTTT. Protein product: CASSYRGGNTEAFF.

The chain combines TRBV5-8 with TRBJ2-1, with D possibly being TRBD2 (6 bases). Trimming took off 6 bases at V and 3 bases at J, with 16 bases between the two ends. The CDR3 contains 15 residues. From germline, CDR1 is SGHTS and CDR2 YDEGEE. The CDR3 loop reads CASTRRGFYYNEQFF. The CDR3 nucleotides are TGTGCCAGCACCCGACGGGGGTTTTACTACAATGAGCAGTTCTTC. The whole variable domain, filled in from reference TRBV5-8 and TRBJ2-1, reads EAGVTQSPTHLIKTRGQQATLRCSPISGHTSVYWYQQALGLGLQFLLWYDEGEERNRGNFPPRFSGRQFPNYSSELNVNALELEDSALYLCASTRRGFYYNEQFFGPGTRLTVL.

The V call is TRBV5-1, the J call TRBJ2-6, with TRBD2 as a possible D gene (5 bases). The germline V and J ends were trimmed by 0 bases and 2 bases, with 9 bases remaining between them. Germline V CDR1 and CDR2: SGHRS, YFSETQ. The CDR3 is 16 amino acids. The CDR3, as DNA: TGCGCCAGCAGCTTGGCCCCCGGGGCTGGGGCCAACGTCCTGACTTTC. Protein sequence: CASSLAPGAGANVLTF.

The chain joins TRBV14 to TRBJ1-6; D is undetermined. V was clipped by 4 bases and J by 10 bases, with 11 bases between them. Germline-derived CDR1 and CDR2 are SGHDN and FVKESK. The CDR3 is 13 residues long. As DNA, the CDR3 is TGTGCCAGCAGCCGACGGTGGCCATCACCCCTCCACTTT. It yields the protein CASSRRWPSPLHF.

The chain joins TRBV27 to TRBJ2-2; D remains ambiguous. Germline V gene sequence: CDR1 MNHEY, CDR2 SMNVEV (reference sequence). V was trimmed by 8 bases and J by 5 bases, leaving 15 bases between them. CDR3 length equals 14 residues. CDR3 protein: CASQQVRQTGELFF. The CDR3 DNA is TGTGCCAGCCAGCAGGTTCGTCAGACCGGGGAGCTGTTTTTT.

The gene calls are TRBV18 and TRBJ2-7; D unclear. Germline V gene data show CDR1 as KGHSH and CDR2 as LQKENI. V gave up 6 bases and J gave up 4 bases, with 16 bases separating them. This CDR3 is 14 amino acids long. The CDR3 nucleotides read TGTGCCAGCTCTCCGATCGGACGGCCTTACGAGCAGTACTTC. This codes for CASSPIGRPYEQYF.

This clone has a handful of counts. A much larger clone is a single base away; this may be a read error. Other DNA sequences in this specimen translate into the identical CDR3. V gene TRBV4-1 combines with J gene TRBJ1-5; D is unresolved. The germline gives CDR1 MGHRA, CDR2 YSYEKL. This CDR3 has 14 amino acids. V was cut by 0 bases and J by 1 base, with 4 bases left in between. CDR3 protein: CASSQEGSNQPQHF. CDR3 nucleotides: TGCGCCAGCAGCCAAGAAGGGAGCAATCAGCCCCAGCATTTT.